This T cell receptor (beta chain) was obtained from a study of T cells in localized non-small cell lung cancer (dated by TCRdb to 2019 to 2021). The study in broad terms: The study examined T cell repertoires in 236 patients with early-stage NSCLC and compared tumors with uninvolved tumor-adjacent lungs. The cohort consisted of approximately 240 treatment-naive NSCLC patients whose localized lung tumors had been resected. The mean age of the NSCLC patients was about 70 years, with 130 or so men and 100 to 110 women. What the work shows at the level of the full study, not this receptor alone: Because multi-region sequencing of the tumors was not done, intratumor heterogeneity could not be ruled out. Because the study design was exploratory, TCR variables were selected using unadjusted p-values without false-discovery rate correction. Longer overall survival was associated with higher T cell density in blood, whereas shorter survival was associated with higher clonality in adjacent lung. Of the top 100 tumor clones, a median of roughly 57 were detected in paired uninvolved adjacent lung; approximately 28 were also among that lung's top 100. Uninvolved tumor-adjacent lung showed the highest T cell clonality, higher than tumor, which suggests more focused antigenic responses in the uninvolved tumor-adjacent lung.

The immunoSEQ Assay was used to sequence TCR beta CDR3 regions from DNA. Per the authors' processing: To compute T cell density, TCR beta template counts were normalized to usable DNA, which was estimated by amplifying housekeeping genes. The preseqR package was used to estimate richness by extrapolating to 400,000 templates for PBMC samples and to 120,000 templates for tissue samples. Clonality was defined by subtracting Pielou's evenness from one. To identify tissue-enriched TCRs, differential abundance testing was run on productive amino-acid clonotypes with a minimum total count of 5 and an alpha of 0.1. The Jaccard Index and the Morisita Overlap Index were used to measure how much the repertoires overlapped between compartments. GLIPH grouped TCR beta CDR3s together with public tetramer-defined viral CDR3s, and a viral motif had to include at least three viral sequences and show V-gene enrichment. In its TCRdb copy, this immuneACCESS table keeps in-frame sequences only and misses some clones. Where compared with another copy, unresolved V genes explain less than half of these, and the others have no known cause. Clone size and the V and J calls come from that table; the DNA yielded D and trimming. Recorded for this sample are tens of thousands of clones; 86% of them occurred a single time. Of the sample, roughly 1.2% is held by the ten largest clones.

As for this clone: The clone's antigen remains unknown. It has no much larger one-base neighbor in the sample; base qualities were not kept.

At diagnosis, peripheral blood, uninvolved tumor-adjacent lung and tumor were collected and were preserved as a mix of fresh-frozen and FFPE material. For TCR repertoire profiling, blood samples were analyzed in the form of peripheral blood mononuclear cells. The germline V gene supplies CDR1 SGHNT and CDR2 YENEEA. The V end loses 3 bases and the J end loses 4 bases, and a stretch of 15 bases separates them. From the cysteine through the phenylalanine, the CDR3 covers 15 amino acids. The entry retains the CDR3 DNA only, 45 bases that are in frame from base 1. The sequence came from a woman aged 35-75 years with stage I lung adenocarcinoma. Sequencing used peripheral blood, obtained before any cancer treatment. The rearranged chain carries TRBV11-3 and TRBJ1-2; confidence is insufficient to name the D gene. The DNA reads as follows: TGTGCCAGCAGCTTGGGGATGGGCCAGGCCTATGGCTACACCTTC. The encoded protein is CASSLGMGQAYGYTF. When the CDR3 is completed using the reference TRBV11-3 and TRBJ1-2 genes on either side, the full variable domain is EAGVVQSPRYKIIEKKQPVAFWCNPISGHNTLYWYLQNLGQGPELLIRYENEEAVDDSQLPKDRFSAERLKGVDSTLKIQPAELGDSAVYLCASSLGMGQAYGYTFGSGTRLTVV.